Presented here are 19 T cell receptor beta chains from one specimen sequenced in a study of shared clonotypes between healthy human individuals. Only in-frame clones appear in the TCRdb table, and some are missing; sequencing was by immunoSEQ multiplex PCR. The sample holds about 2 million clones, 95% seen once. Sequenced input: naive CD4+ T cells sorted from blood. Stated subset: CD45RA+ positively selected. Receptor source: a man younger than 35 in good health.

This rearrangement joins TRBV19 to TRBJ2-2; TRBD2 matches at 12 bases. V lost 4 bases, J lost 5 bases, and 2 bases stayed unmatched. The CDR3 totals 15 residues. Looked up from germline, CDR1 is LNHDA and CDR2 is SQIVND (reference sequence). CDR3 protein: CASSRLAGVTGELFF. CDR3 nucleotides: TGTGCCAGTAGTAGACTAGCGGGAGTAACCGGGGAGCTGTTTTTT.

CDR3 in amino acids: CAWTGGQPYEQYF. DNA of the CDR3: TGTGCCTGGACGGGGGGACAGCCCTACGAGCAGTACTTC. V and J are TRBV30 and TRBJ2-7; perhaps D is TRBD1 or TRBD2 (7 bases each). V lost 4 bases, J lost 2 bases, and 12 bases lay in between. The CDR3 extends over 13 amino acids. Germline CDR1 GTSNPN, CDR2 SVGIG (reference sequence).

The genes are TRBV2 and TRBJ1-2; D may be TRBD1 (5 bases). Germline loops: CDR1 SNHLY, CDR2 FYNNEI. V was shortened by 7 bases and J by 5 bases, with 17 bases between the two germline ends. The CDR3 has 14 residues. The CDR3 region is CASKGDSWAYGYTF. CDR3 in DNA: TGTGCCAGCAAAGGCGACAGTTGGGCTTATGGCTACACCTTC.

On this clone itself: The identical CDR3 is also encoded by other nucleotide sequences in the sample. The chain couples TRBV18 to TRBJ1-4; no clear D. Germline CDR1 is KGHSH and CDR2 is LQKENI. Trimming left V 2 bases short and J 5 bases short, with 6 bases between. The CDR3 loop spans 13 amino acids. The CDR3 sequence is CASSPTGNEKLFF. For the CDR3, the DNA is TGTGCCAGCTCACCAACCGGGAATGAAAAACTGTTTTTT.

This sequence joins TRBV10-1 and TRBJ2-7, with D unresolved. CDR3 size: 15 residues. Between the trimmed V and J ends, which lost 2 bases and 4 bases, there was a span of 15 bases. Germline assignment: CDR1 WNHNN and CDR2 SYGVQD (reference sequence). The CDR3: CASSENGLGRYEQYF. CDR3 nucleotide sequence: TGCGCCAGCAGTGAGAACGGGCTAGGAAGGTACGAGCAGTACTTC.

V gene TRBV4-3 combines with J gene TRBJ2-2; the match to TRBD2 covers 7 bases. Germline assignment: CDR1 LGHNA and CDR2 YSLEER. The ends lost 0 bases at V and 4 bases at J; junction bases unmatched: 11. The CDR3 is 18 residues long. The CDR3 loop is CASSQDPIGGSGTGELFF. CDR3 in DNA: TGCGCCAGCAGCCAAGACCCAATAGGCGGGAGCGGCACCGGGGAGCTGTTTTTT.

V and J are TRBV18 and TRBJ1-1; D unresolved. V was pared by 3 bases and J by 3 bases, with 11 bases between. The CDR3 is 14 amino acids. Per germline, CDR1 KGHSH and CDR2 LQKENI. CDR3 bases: TGTGCCAGCTCACCCACAACACATTACACTGAAGCTTTCTTT. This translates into CASSPTTHYTEAFF. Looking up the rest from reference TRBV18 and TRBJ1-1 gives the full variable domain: NAGVMQNPRHLVRRRGQEARLRCSPMKGHSHVYWYRQLPEEGLKFMVYLQKENIIDESGMPKERFSAEFPKEGPSILRIQQVVRGDSAAYFCASSPTTHYTEAFFGQGTRLTVV.

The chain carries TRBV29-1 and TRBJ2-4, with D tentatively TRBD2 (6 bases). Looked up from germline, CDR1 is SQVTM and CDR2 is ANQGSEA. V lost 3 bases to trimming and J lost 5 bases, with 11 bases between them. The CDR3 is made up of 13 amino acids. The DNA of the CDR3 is TGCAGCGTTGAGGGGGGAGGAGAAAACATTCAGTACTTC. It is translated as CSVEGGGENIQYF. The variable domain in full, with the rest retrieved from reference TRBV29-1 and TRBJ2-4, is SAVISQKPSRDICQRGTSLTIQCQVDSQVTMMFWYRQQPGQSLTLIATANQGSEATYESGFVIDKFPISRPNLTFSTLTVSNMSPEDSSIYLCSVEGGGENIQYFGAGTRLSVL.

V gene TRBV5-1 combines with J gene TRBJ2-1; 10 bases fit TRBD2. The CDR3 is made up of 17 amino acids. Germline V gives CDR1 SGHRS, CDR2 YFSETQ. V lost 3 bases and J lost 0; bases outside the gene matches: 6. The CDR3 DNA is TGCGCCAGCAGCTGGAGCTCTAGCGGGAGCTCCTACAATGAGCAGTTCTTC. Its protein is CASSWSSSGSSYNEQFF.

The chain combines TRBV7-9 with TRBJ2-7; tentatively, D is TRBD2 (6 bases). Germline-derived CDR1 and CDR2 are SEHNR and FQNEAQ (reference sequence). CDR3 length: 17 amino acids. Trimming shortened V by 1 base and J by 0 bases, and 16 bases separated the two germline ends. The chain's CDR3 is CASSLGEDSILSYEQYF. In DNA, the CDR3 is TGTGCCAGCAGCTTAGGGGAGGACTCGATCCTCTCCTACGAGCAGTACTTC.

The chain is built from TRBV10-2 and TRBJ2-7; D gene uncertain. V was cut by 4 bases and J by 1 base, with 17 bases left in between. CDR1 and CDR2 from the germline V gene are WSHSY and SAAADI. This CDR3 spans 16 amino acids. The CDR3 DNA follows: TGCGCCAGCAGTGGCCGGGTACAGACCCTATCCTACGAGCAGTACTTC. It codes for CASSGRVQTLSYEQYF.

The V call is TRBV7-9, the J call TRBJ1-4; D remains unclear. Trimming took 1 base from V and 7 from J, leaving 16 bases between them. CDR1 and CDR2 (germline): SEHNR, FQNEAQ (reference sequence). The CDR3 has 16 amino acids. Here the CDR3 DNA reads TGTGCCAGCAGCTTAGGGGGTCGGTCTCGGAGTGAAAAACTGTTTTTT. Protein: CASSLGGRSRSEKLFF. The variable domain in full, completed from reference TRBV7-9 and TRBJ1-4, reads DTGVSQNPRHKITKRGQNVTFRCDPISEHNRLYWYRQTLGQGPEFLTYFQNEAQLEKSRLLSDRFSAERPKGSFSTLEIQRTEQGDSAMYLCASSLGGRSRSEKLFFGSGTQLSVL.

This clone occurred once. This chain's CDR3 is CASSLVFGVVLVNEQFF. The CDR3 nucleotides read TGTGCCAGCAGCTTAGTGTTCGGAGTGGTTTTAGTCAATGAGCAGTTCTTC. The chain uses TRBV11-2 and TRBJ2-1; D gene ambiguous. V lost 1 base, J lost 6 bases, and 19 bases lay in between. The CDR3 runs 17 residues. Per germline, CDR1 SGHAT and CDR2 FQNNGV.

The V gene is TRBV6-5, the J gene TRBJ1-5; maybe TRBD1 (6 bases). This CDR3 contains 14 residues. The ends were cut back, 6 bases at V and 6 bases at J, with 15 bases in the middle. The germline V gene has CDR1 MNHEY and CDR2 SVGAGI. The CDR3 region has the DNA TGTGCCAGCAGCCCAACCAGGGGCGGTCAGCCCCAGCATTTT. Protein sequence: CASSPTRGGQPQHF.

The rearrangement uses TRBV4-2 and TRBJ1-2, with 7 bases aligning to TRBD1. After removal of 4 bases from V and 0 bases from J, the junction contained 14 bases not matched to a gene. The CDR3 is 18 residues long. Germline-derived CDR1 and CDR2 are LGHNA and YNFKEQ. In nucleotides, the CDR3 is TGTGCCAGCAGCCTCGCTGAGGGCCCAGGGGGACCTAACTATGGCTACACCTTC. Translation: CASSLAEGPGGPNYGYTF.

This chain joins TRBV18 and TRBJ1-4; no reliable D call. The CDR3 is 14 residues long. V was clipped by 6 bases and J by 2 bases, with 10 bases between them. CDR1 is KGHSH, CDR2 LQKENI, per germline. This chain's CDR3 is CASSHGGTNEKLFF. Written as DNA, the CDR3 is TGTGCCAGCTCGCATGGAGGCACTAATGAAAAACTGTTTTTT.

The chain's CDR3 is CASSLQPSGNTIYF. For the CDR3, the DNA is TGTGCCAGCAGCTTACAGCCCTCTGGAAACACCATATATTTT. The chain recombines TRBV7-2 with TRBJ1-3; D unresolved. The CDR3 is made up of 14 amino acids. CDR1 SGHTA and CDR2 FQGNSA come from the germline V gene. V dropped 2 bases and J dropped 0 bases, with 5 bases sitting between them.

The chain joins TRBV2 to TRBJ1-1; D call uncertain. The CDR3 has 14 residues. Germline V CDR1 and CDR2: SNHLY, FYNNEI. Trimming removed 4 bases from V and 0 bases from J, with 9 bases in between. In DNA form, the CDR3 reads TGTGCCAGCAGTGTAGACGGAATGAACACTGAAGCTTTCTTT. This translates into CASSVDGMNTEAFF.

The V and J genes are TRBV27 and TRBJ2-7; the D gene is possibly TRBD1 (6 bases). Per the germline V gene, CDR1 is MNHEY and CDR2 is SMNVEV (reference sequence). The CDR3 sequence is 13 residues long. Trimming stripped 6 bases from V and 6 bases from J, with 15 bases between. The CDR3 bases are TGTGCCAGCAGCGGAATAGGGGGAGTCGAGCAGTACTTC. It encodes CASSGIGGVEQYF.